This passage covers 24 T cell receptor beta chains from one sample sequenced in a study of cytomegalovirus exposure and HLA in healthy donors. 60 Vbeta and 13 Jbeta primers were used in PCR. Clones were read by immunoSEQ multiplex PCR, and TCRdb kept only the in-frame ones, dropping some. The repertoire holds about 200,000 clones, with more than 60% as singletons. Sequenced material: PBMCs. The receptors originated from a man in his forties in good health and CMV-seronegative.

This clone was observed a handful of times. This rearrangement joins TRBV15 to TRBJ1-4; 8 positions match TRBD1. V dropped 3 bases and J dropped 5; count of bases not matched to a gene: 8. The CDR3 runs 16 residues. Germline CDR1 reads LNHNV; CDR2 reads YYDKDF (reference sequence). DNA of the CDR3: TGTGCCACCAGCAGGGGTAAACAGGGGGGAAATGAAAAACTGTTTTTT. Translated, it gives CATSRGKQGGNEKLFF.

The V gene is TRBV27, the J gene TRBJ2-5; 8 positions match TRBD1. The CDR3 runs to 17 residues. Per germline, CDR1 MNHEY and CDR2 SMNVEV (reference sequence). V lost 2 bases and J lost 3; bases outside the gene matches: 11. The CDR3 bases are TGTGCCAGCAGTTTAGCAACTCAGACAGGGGTGGAAGAGACCCAGTACTTC. Amino acids: CASSLATQTGVEETQYF.

This chain uses TRBV15 with TRBJ2-1; 15 bases align to TRBD2. Trimming took 8 bases from V and 5 from J; bases not matched to a gene: 13. This CDR3 region has 18 residues. The germline CDR1 and CDR2 sequences are LNHNV and YYDKDF (reference sequence). CDR3 amino acids: CATRSPGLAGGQDNEQFF. DNA of the CDR3: TGTGCCACCCGGTCCCCGGGACTAGCGGGAGGTCAGGACAATGAGCAGTTCTTC.

The V and J genes are TRBV5-8 and TRBJ2-7; 9 bases are shared with TRBD1. CDR1 is SGHTS, CDR2 YDEGEE, per germline. This CDR3 contains 14 residues. The V and J ends lost 2 bases and 2 bases, in that order; junction bases with no gene match: 2. The CDR3 nucleotides read TGTGCCAGCAGCTTAACAGGGGGCACCTACGAGCAGTACTTC. It codes for CASSLTGGTYEQYF.

The chain joins TRBV7-9 to TRBJ2-7; 10 bases fit TRBD1. Trimming took 4 bases from V and 6 from J; bases not matched to a gene: 0. CDR1 and CDR2 (germline): SEHNR, FQNEAQ (reference sequence). This CDR3 region has 12 residues. The CDR3 loop is CASSWTGGEQYF. The DNA for the CDR3 is TGTGCCAGCAGCTGGACAGGGGGCGAGCAGTACTTC.

The rearrangement links TRBV27 to TRBJ2-7; 8 bases match TRBD1. The CDR3 consists of 15 residues. V trimming: 6 bases; J trimming: 4 bases; junction bases outside the gene matches: 11. Germline values: CDR1 MNHEY, CDR2 SMNVEV (reference sequence). This CDR3 is CASSRVRDRIYEQYF. CDR3 coding DNA: TGTGCCAGCAGCCGTGTCCGGGACAGGATATACGAGCAGTACTTC.

The chain links TRBV15 to TRBJ2-7, with TRBD1 matching 11 bases. The germline V gene has CDR1 LNHNV and CDR2 YYDKDF (reference sequence). After removal of 0 bases from V and 5 bases from J, the junction contained 6 bases not matched to a gene. This CDR3 comprises 16 residues. The CDR3 coding sequence is TGTGCCACCAGCAGAGATAGAGGACAGGGGGCGGACGAGCAGTACTTC. Translating it yields CATSRDRGQGADEQYF. The full variable domain, rest sourced from reference TRBV15 and TRBJ2-7, is DAMVIQNPRYQVTQFGKPVTLSCSQTLNHNVMYWYQQKSSQAPKLLFHYYDKDFNNEADTPDNFQSRRPNTSFCFLDIRSPGLGDTAMYLCATSRDRGQGADEQYFGPGTRLTVT.

The chain joins TRBV5-1 to TRBJ2-1; 11 positions agree with TRBD2. The CDR3 length is 16 residues. J gave up 5 bases and V 5 bases, and 9 bases lay outside the gene matches. Germline V gives CDR1 SGHRS, CDR2 YFSETQ. The CDR3 DNA follows: TGCGCCAGCAGTACCCGGCCTAGCGGGGGGAACAATGAGCAGTTCTTC. Encoded protein: CASSTRPSGGNNEQFF. Drawing the rest from reference TRBV5-1 and TRBJ2-1, the complete variable domain is KAGVTQTPRYLIKTRGQQVTLSCSPISGHRSVSWYQQTPGQGLQFLFEYFSETQRNKGNFPGRFSGRQFSNSRSEMNVSTLELGDSALYLCASSTRPSGGNNEQFFGPGTRLTVL.

V usage is TRBV6-1 and J usage is TRBJ2-7; 9 nucleotides match TRBD1. CDR1 MNHNS and CDR2 SASEGT come from the germline V gene. The CDR3 sequence is 16 residues long. V shed 4 bases, J shed 2 bases, and the junction held 9 bases outside the gene matches. The CDR3, as DNA: TGTGCCAGCAGTGGCGACCCCGGGACAGGGACCTACGAGCAGTACTTC. Protein product: CASSGDPGTGTYEQYF.

Concerning this clone: An end of the junction does not agree with germline; a read error may underlie this. The chain recombines TRBV28 with TRBJ1-1, with TRBD1 matching 10 bases. The germline CDR1 and CDR2 sequences are MDHEN and SYDVKM. The CDR3 totals 16 residues. The CDR3 reads CASSLIGDRGPSGANF. Written as DNA, the CDR3 is TGTGCCAGCAGTTTAATAGGGGACAGGGGACCTTCCGGCGCTAACTTT.

This chain connects TRBV5-1 to TRBJ2-3; the match to TRBD1 covers 10 bases. With 7 bases clipped from V and 6 bases from J, the junction kept 11 bases outside the gene matches. This CDR3 has 15 residues. CDR1 SGHRS and CDR2 YFSETQ come from the germline V gene. The CDR3 region has the DNA TGCGCCAGCGGGCCGGGACAGGGGTTTGGTGATACGCAGTATTTT. This gives the protein CASGPGQGFGDTQYF.

The chain recombines TRBV4-2 with TRBJ2-7; possible D gene TRBD1, 5 bases. The CDR3 contains 15 residues. V was trimmed by 0 bases and J by 4 bases, leaving 13 bases between them. Germline V gene data show CDR1 as LGHNA and CDR2 as YNFKEQ. CDR3 in amino acids: CASSQDAQGRYEQYF. The CDR3 nucleotides read TGTGCCAGCAGCCAAGATGCGCAGGGTCGGTACGAGCAGTACTTC.

The V gene is TRBV6-6, the J gene TRBJ2-7; D possibly corresponds to TRBD1 (6 bases). This CDR3 comprises 11 residues. Germline V gene data show CDR1 as MNHNY and CDR2 as SVGAGI (reference sequence). Trimming shortened V by 8 bases and J by 3 bases, and 8 bases separated the two germline ends. This chain's CDR3 is CASQGIYEQYF. The CDR3 region has the DNA TGTGCCAGCCAGGGGATCTACGAGCAGTACTTC.

The genes are TRBV12-5 and TRBJ2-3, with D perhaps TRBD2 (6 bases). The germline V gene encodes CDR1 LGHNT and CDR2 FRNRAP. CDR3 length: 14 amino acids. Deletions cut 3 bases from V and 3 bases from J, with 10 bases between. As DNA, the CDR3 is TGTGCTAGTGGTTTAGGCCGGGAGACAGATACGCAGTATTTT. This gives the protein CASGLGRETDTQYF.

Comment on this clone: Different DNA sequences within this sample yield the same CDR3. The chain has TRBV6-5 and TRBJ1-1; tentative D call: TRBD1 (6 bases). This CDR3 is 14 amino acids long. Germline V lookup: CDR1 MNHEY, CDR2 SVGAGI. Trimming removed 3 bases from V and 8 bases from J, with 16 bases in between. The CDR3 region has the DNA TGTGCCAGCAGTTATCAGGGAGCCGGGACAGAAGCTTTCTTT. It specifies CASSYQGAGTEAFF.

The rearrangement uses TRBV30 and TRBJ1-1, with D possibly TRBD1 on 5 matching bases. The CDR3 spans 12 residues. Germline CDR1 GTSNPN, CDR2 SVGIG (reference sequence). V lost 3 bases and J lost 3, with 8 bases in between. As DNA, the CDR3 is TGTGCCTGGAGCGTCAGGGACACTGAAGCTTTCTTT. This sequence encodes CAWSVRDTEAFF.

The chain links TRBV15 to TRBJ2-5; 11 positions match TRBD2. Germline CDR1 and CDR2: LNHNV and YYDKDF (reference sequence). With 2 bases clipped from V and 5 bases from J, the junction kept 10 bases outside the gene matches. This CDR3 comprises 17 residues. In DNA, the CDR3 is TGTGCCACCAGCAGACCACTAGCGGGAGTACGCGAGGAGACCCAGTACTTC. Its translation is CATSRPLAGVREETQYF.

The gene calls are TRBV21-1 and TRBJ2-5; the table assigns TRBD1, which was not confirmed against the DNA. TRBV21-1 is tagged as a pseudogene. CDR3 size: 15 residues. CDR3 region: CASSKGRDRGETQYF. The CDR3 DNA reads TGTGCCAGCAGCAAAGGCCGGGACAGGGGAGAGACCCAGTACTTC.

CDR3 sequence (DNA): TGTGCCAGCAGCTTGTCAGTGTGGCAGGGCTACGAGCAGTACTTC. Residues: CASSLSVWQGYEQYF. The chain carries TRBV5-4 and TRBJ2-7; tentatively, D is TRBD1 (5 bases). The CDR3 runs to 15 residues. Germline V gene data show CDR1 as SGHNT and CDR2 as YYREEE (reference sequence). Trimming removed 1 base at V and 3 bases at J, with 14 bases between. The entire variable domain, with the rest obtained from reference TRBV5-4 and TRBJ2-7, is as follows: ETGVTQSPTHLIKTRGQQVTLRCSSQSGHNTVSWYQQALGQGPQFIFQYYREEENGRGNFPPRFSGLQFPNYSSELNVNALELDDSALYLCASSLSVWQGYEQYFGPGTRLTVT.

The chain has TRBV19 and TRBJ1-4; perhaps TRBD1 as D (6 bases). V was clipped by 7 bases and J by 0 bases, with 15 bases between them. Per the germline V gene, CDR1 is LNHDA and CDR2 is SQIVND (reference sequence). This CDR3 spans 16 amino acids. CDR3 in amino acids: CASKGERTATNEKLFF. DNA for the CDR3: TGTGCCAGTAAGGGGGAAAGGACAGCAACTAATGAAAAACTGTTTTTT. Drawing the rest from reference TRBV19 and TRBJ1-4, the complete variable domain is DGGITQSPKYLFRKEGQNVTLSCEQNLNHDAMYWYRQDPGQGLRLIYYSQIVNDFQKGDIAEGYSVSREKKESFPLTVTSAQKNPTAFYLCASKGERTATNEKLFFGSGTQLSVL.

This chain joins TRBV5-8 and TRBJ2-7, with unresolved D. CDR3 length: 12 residues. V was cut by 2 bases and J by 3 bases, with 6 bases left in between. Per the germline V gene, CDR1 is SGHTS and CDR2 is YDEGEE. CDR3 loop: CASSLLSYEQYF. CDR3 coding DNA: TGTGCCAGCAGCTTACTAAGCTACGAGCAGTACTTC. Complete variable domain (other parts from reference TRBV5-8 and TRBJ2-7): EAGVTQSPTHLIKTRGQQATLRCSPISGHTSVYWYQQALGLGLQFLLWYDEGEERNRGNFPPRFSGRQFPNYSSELNVNALELEDSALYLCASSLLSYEQYFGPGTRLTVT.

V gene TRBV10-2 combines with J gene TRBJ2-7; D is uncertain. The length of the CDR3 is 13 residues. V lost 3 bases and J 3 bases, leaving 9 bases between the germline ends. The germline V gene has CDR1 WSHSY and CDR2 SAAADI. In DNA form, the CDR3 reads TGCGCCAGCAGTGAATCTGTCTACTACGAGCAGTACTTC. Protein sequence: CASSESVYYEQYF.

The chain employs TRBV6-5 and TRBJ2-5; D possibly corresponds to TRBD1 (5 bases). Germline V gene sequence: CDR1 MNHEY, CDR2 SVGAGI. The V gene lost 6 bases and the J gene lost 5 bases, with 16 bases spanning the gap. The CDR3 length is 14 residues. The CDR3 sequence: CASRSPGGAETQYF. The CDR3 nucleotides read TGTGCCAGCAGATCCCCAGGTGGGGCGGAGACCCAGTACTTC.

DNA for the CDR3: TGTGCCAGCAGCTTACAAGGGGGCGCAGCTAATGAAAAACTGTTTTTT. Translation: CASSLQGGAANEKLFF. The chain employs TRBV11-2 and TRBJ1-4, with 7 positions matching TRBD1. V gave up 2 bases and J gave up 3 bases; unmatched junction bases: 6. Germline V lookup: CDR1 SGHAT, CDR2 FQNNGV. The CDR3 length is 16 residues.